This TCR beta chain was identified in a study of blood T cells in healthy people across ages. Study outcomes and limitations: Reliance upon unsorted PBMCs precluded definitive naive versus antigen-experienced comparison. Long-lived donors had more naive CD4+ cells and higher diversity than aged donors.

With a J-beta primer mix and a sample-barcoded 5' primer, a second PCR ran about 7 to 12 cycles. TCRdb ran MiXCR on the 5' RACE reads and lists one entry per CDR3 protein. Of 650,000 to 1,000,000 distinct CDR3 sequences in the sample, around 50% were seen once. Worth noting for this clonotype: Its antigen is as yet unknown. The junction differs from germline at one of its ends, possibly a read error.

The CDR3 spans 18 residues. This chain links TRBV12-3 or TRBV12-4 with TRBJ2-3; 9 positions match TRBD1. The specimen was blood. This sequence originates from a man aged 80 or over in good health. In nucleotides, the CDR3 is TGTGCCGGCAGATCATTCACCGGGACAGGGCTTAGCACAGATACGCAGTATTTT. Protein product: CAGRSFTGTGLSTDTQYF.